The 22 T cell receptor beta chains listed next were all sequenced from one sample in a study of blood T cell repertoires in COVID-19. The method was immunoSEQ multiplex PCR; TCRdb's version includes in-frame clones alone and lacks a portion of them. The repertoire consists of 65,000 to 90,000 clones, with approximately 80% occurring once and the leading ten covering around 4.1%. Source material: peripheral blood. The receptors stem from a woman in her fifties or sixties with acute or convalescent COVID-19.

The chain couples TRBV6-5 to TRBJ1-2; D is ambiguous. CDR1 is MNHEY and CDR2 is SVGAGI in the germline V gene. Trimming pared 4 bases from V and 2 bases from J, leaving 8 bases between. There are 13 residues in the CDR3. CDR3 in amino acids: CASSLDGNYGYTF. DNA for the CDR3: TGTGCCAGCAGTTTAGACGGGAACTATGGCTACACCTTC.

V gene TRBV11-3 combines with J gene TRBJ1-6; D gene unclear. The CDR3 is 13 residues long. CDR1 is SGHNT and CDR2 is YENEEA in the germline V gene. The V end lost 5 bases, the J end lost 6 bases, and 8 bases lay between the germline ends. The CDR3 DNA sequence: TGTGCCAGCAGCGCAGTCTCTAATTCACCCCTCCACTTT. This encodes CASSAVSNSPLHF.

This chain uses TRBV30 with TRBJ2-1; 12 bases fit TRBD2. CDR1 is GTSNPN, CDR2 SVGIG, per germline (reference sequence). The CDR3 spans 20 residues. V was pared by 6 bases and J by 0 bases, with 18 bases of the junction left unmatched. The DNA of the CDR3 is TGTGCCTGTAATCTGCGGAGGGGACTAGCGGGTAAGAGCTCCTACAATGAGCAGTTCTTC. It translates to CACNLRRGLAGKSSYNEQFF. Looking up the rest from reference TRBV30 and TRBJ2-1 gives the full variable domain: SQTIHQWPATLVQPVGSPLSLECTVEGTSNPNLYWYRQAAGRGLQLLFYSVGIGQISSEVPQNLSASRPQDRQFILSSKKLLLSDSGFYLCACNLRRGLAGKSSYNEQFFGPGTRLTVL.

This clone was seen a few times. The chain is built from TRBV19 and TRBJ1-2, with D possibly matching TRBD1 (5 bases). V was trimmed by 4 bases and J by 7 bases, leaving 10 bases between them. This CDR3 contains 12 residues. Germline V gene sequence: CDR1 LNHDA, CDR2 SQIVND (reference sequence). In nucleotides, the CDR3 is TGTGCCAGTAGTACGCGACAGTCTGGCTACACCTTC. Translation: CASSTRQSGYTF. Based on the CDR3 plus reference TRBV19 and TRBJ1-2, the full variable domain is DGGITQSPKYLFRKEGQNVTLSCEQNLNHDAMYWYRQDPGQGLRLIYYSQIVNDFQKGDIAEGYSVSREKKESFPLTVTSAQKNPTAFYLCASSTRQSGYTFGSGTRLTVV.

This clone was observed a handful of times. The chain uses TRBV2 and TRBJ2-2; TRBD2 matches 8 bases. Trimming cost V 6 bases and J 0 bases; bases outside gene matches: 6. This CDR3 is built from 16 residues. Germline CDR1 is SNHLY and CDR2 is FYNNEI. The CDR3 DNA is TGTGCCAGCAGACTCTCGGGGGGGCCGAACACCGGGGAGCTGTTTTTT. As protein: CASRLSGGPNTGELFF.

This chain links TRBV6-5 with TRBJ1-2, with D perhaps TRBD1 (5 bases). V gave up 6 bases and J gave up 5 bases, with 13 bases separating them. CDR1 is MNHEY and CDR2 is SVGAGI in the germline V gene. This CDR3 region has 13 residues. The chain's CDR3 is CASRQYQGYGYTF. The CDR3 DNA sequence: TGTGCCAGCAGACAATACCAGGGATATGGCTACACCTTC.

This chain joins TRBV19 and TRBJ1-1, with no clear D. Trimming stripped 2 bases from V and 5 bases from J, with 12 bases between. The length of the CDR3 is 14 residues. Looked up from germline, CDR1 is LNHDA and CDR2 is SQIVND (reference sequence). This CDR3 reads CASSIQTGRTEAFF. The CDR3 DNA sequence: TGTGCCAGTAGTATACAAACGGGAAGGACTGAAGCTTTCTTT. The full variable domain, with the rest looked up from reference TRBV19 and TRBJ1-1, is DGGITQSPKYLFRKEGQNVTLSCEQNLNHDAMYWYRQDPGQGLRLIYYSQIVNDFQKGDIAEGYSVSREKKESFPLTVTSAQKNPTAFYLCASSIQTGRTEAFFGQGTRLTVV.

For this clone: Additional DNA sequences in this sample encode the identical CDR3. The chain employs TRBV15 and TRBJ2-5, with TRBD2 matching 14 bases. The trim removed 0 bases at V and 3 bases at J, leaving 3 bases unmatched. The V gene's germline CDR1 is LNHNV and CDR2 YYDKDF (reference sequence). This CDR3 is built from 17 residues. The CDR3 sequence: CATSRDPGLAGEETQYF. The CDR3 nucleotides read TGTGCCACCAGCAGAGACCCGGGACTAGCGGGGGAAGAGACCCAGTACTTC.

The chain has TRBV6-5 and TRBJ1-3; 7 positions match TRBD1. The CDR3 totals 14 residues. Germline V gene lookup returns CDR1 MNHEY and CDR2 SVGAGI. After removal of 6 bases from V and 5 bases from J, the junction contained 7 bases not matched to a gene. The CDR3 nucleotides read TGTGCCAGCAGGTCTTCAGGGGGGCGAAACACCATATATTTT. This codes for CASRSSGGRNTIYF.

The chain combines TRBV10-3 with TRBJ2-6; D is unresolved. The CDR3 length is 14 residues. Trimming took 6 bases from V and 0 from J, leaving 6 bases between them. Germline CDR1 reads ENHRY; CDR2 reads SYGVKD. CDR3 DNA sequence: TGTGCCATCAGCGCCAGCTCTGGGGCCAACGTCCTGACTTTC. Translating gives CAISASSGANVLTF.

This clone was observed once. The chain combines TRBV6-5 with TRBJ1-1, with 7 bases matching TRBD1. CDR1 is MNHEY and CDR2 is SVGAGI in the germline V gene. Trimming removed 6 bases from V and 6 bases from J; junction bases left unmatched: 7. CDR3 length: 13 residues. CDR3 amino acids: CASRDRFDSEAFF. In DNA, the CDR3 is TGTGCCAGCAGGGACAGGTTTGACTCTGAAGCTTTCTTT.

CDR3 region: CASSDRGPYEQYF. The CDR3 DNA reads as TGTGCCAGCTCGGACAGGGGGCCCTACGAGCAGTACTTC. The chain carries TRBV6-5 and TRBJ2-7; the match to TRBD1 covers 11 bases. J lost 2 bases, V lost 8 bases, and 2 bases had no gene match. This CDR3 spans 13 amino acids. Germline V gene lookup returns CDR1 MNHEY and CDR2 SVGAGI.

As DNA, the CDR3 is TGTGCCAGCTCATCCCGACAGGGAATAGACGATGGCTACACCTTC. Protein sequence: CASSSRQGIDDGYTF. The rearrangement joins TRBV18 to TRBJ1-2, with TRBD1 matching 7 bases. V shed 5 bases and J 6 bases; nucleotides not matched to a gene: 12. The CDR3 runs 15 residues. From germline, CDR1 is KGHSH and CDR2 LQKENI. Full variable domain (outside the CDR3, taken from reference TRBV18 and TRBJ1-2): NAGVMQNPRHLVRRRGQEARLRCSPMKGHSHVYWYRQLPEEGLKFMVYLQKENIIDESGMPKERFSAEFPKEGPSILRIQQVVRGDSAAYFCASSSRQGIDDGYTFGSGTRLTVV.

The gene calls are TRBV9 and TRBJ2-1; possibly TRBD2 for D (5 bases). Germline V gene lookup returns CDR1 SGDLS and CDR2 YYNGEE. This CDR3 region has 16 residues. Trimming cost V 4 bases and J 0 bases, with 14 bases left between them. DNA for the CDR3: TGTGCCAGCAGCTCCGGAACTAGGAACTCCTACAATGAGCAGTTCTTC. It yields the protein CASSSGTRNSYNEQFF.

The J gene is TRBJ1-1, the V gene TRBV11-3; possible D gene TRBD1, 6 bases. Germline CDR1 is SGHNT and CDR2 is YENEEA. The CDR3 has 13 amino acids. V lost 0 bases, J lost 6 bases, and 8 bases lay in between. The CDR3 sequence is CASSLDQGSEAFF. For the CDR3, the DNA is TGTGCCAGCAGCTTAGATCAGGGGTCTGAAGCTTTCTTT.

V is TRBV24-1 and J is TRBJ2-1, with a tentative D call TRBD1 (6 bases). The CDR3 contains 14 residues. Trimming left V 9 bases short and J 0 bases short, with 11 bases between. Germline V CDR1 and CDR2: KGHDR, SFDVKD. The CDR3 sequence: CATGQGSSYNEQFF. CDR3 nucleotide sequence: TGTGCCACCGGGCAGGGGAGCTCCTACAATGAGCAGTTCTTC.

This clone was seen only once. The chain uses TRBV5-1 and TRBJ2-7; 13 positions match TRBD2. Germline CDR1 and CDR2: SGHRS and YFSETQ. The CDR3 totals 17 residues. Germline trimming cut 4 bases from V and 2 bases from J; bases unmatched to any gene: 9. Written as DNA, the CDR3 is TGCGCCAGCAGCCGCACTAGCGGGAGGGCCCCCCCCTACGAGCAGTACTTC. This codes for CASSRTSGRAPPYEQYF. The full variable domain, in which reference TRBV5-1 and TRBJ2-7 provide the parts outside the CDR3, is KAGVTQTPRYLIKTRGQQVTLSCSPISGHRSVSWYQQTPGQGLQFLFEYFSETQRNKGNFPGRFSGRQFSNSRSEMNVSTLELGDSALYLCASSRTSGRAPPYEQYFGPGTRLTVT.

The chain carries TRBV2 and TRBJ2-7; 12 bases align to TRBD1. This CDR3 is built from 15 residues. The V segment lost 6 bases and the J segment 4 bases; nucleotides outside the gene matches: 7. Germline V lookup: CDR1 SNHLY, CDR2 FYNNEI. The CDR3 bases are TGTGCCAGCAGGCGCCGGGACAGGGGGCAGTACGAGCAGTACTTC. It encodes CASRRRDRGQYEQYF.

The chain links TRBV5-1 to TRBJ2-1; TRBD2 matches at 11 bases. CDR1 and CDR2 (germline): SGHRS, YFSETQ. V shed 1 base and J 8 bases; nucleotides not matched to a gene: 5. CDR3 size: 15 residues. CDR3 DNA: TGCGCCAGCAGCTTGAGTAGCGGGGGGGCCGATGAGCAGTTCTTC. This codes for CASSLSSGGADEQFF.

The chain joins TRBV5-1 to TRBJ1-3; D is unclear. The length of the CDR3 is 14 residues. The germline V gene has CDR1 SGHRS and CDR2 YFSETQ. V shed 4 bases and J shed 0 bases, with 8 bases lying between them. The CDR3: CASSRDTSGNTIYF. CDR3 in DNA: TGCGCCAGCAGCCGTGACACCTCTGGAAACACCATATATTTT.

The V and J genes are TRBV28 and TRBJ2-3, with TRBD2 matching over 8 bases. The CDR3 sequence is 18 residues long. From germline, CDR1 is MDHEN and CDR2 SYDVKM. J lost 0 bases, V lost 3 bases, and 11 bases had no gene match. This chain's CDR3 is CASSFGLSGAPSTDTQYF. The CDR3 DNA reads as TGTGCCAGCAGTTTTGGCCTTAGCGGGGCACCTAGCACAGATACGCAGTATTTT.

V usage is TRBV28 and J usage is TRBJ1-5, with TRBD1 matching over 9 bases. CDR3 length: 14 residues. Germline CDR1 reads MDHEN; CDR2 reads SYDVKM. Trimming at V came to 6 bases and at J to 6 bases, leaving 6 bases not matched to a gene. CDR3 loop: CASRPDRGTQPQHF. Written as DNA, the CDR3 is TGTGCCAGCAGACCTGACAGGGGGACTCAGCCCCAGCATTTT.